This T cell receptor beta chain was captured in a study of graft-versus-host responses after intestinal transplantation. Study in general: All recipients got anti-thymocyte globulin induction, then tacrolimus and steroids for 3 to 4 years.

V gave up 0 bases and J gave up 4 bases, with 13 bases separating them. The germline V gene has CDR1 SGHRS and CDR2 YFSETQ. CDR3 size: 16 residues. Study-wide results and caveats: GvH clones were identified in recipient marrow, with some first appearing in ileum or blood.

Sequenced by immunoSEQ multiplex PCR; TCRdb stores in-frame clones only, minus some. This table has around 100,000 clones, about 88% appearing once. Worth noting for this clone: No antigen is known for it.

The chain links TRBV5-1 to TRBJ1-4, with D perhaps matching TRBD1 (6 bases). The clonotype was recovered from a human donor who was the organ donor for an intestinal transplant. The starting material was unstimulated CD4+ T cells sorted from spleen or lymph node cells, obtained before transplant. CDR3 nucleotide sequence: TGCGCCAGCAGCTTGGGACAGGTGGGGGTTAATGAAAAACTGTTTTTT. It encodes CASSLGQVGVNEKLFF.